These 7 T cell receptor beta chains originate from one sample sequenced in a study of control samples from healthy donors and cancer patients (TCRdb year 2020). Library creation used the immunoSEQ multiplex PCR assay. TCRdb mirrors the immuneACCESS table, restricted to in-frame sequences. Some clones are absent from its copies; in checked studies, under half trace to an unresolved V gene, and the reason for the others is unknown. For this sample the table gives approximately 140,000 clones, of which over 85% were detected only once. The top ten clonotypes cover more than 6.5% of the sample. Sequenced input: PBMCs. The source of these receptors is a middle-aged man with head and neck cancer.

J is TRBJ2-3 and V is TRBV28, with 8 bases identical to TRBD2. V trimming: 10 bases; J trimming: 6 bases; junction bases outside the gene matches: 12. CDR3 size: 14 residues. Germline V CDR1 and CDR2: MDHEN, SYDVKM. CDR3 residues: CATHRAGVGDTQYF. CDR3 nucleotides: TGTGCCACCCATAGAGCGGGAGTCGGGGATACGCAGTATTTT. Based on the CDR3 plus reference TRBV28 and TRBJ2-3, the full variable domain is DVKVTQSSRYLVKRTGEKVFLECVQDMDHENMFWYRQDPGLGLRLIYFSYDVKMKEKGDIPEGYSVSREKKERFSLILESASTNQTSMYLCATHRAGVGDTQYFGPGTRLTVL.

This clone was detected only once. J is TRBJ2-7 and V is TRBV11-2; no firm D call. V gave up 1 base and J gave up 6 bases, with 13 bases separating them. This CDR3 spans 14 amino acids. The germline gives CDR1 SGHAT, CDR2 FQNNGV. The CDR3 nucleotides are TGTGCCAGCAGCTTAGGAACCCCCAGAACCGAGCAGTACTTC. Its protein product is CASSLGTPRTEQYF.

The genes are TRBV19 and TRBJ2-1, with D possibly TRBD1 on 6 matching bases. V was clipped by 0 bases and J by 2 bases, with 8 bases between them. The CDR3 contains 15 residues. Germline V lookup: CDR1 LNHDA, CDR2 SQIVND (reference sequence). CDR3 nucleotides: TGTGCCAGTAGTATAGACAGGGGCCCCTACAATGAGCAGTTCTTC. Its protein product is CASSIDRGPYNEQFF.

This clone was counted between two and nine times. The chain uses TRBV11-2 and TRBJ1-6; D gene uncertain. V lost 3 bases to trimming and J lost 9 bases, with 6 bases between them. The CDR3 spans 12 residues. Per germline, CDR1 SGHAT and CDR2 FQNNGV. CDR3: CASSFLSSPLHF. The CDR3 DNA reads as TGTGCCAGCAGCTTTTTGAGTTCACCCCTCCACTTT.

This chain links TRBV27 with TRBJ1-1, with D possibly matching TRBD1 (6 bases). Per the germline V gene, CDR1 is MNHEY and CDR2 is SMNVEV (reference sequence). V dropped 4 bases and J dropped 4 bases, with 16 bases sitting between them. The CDR3 consists of 15 residues. The CDR3 region has the DNA TGTGCCAGCAGTTCCGGGCTCGGGGGGCCCACTGAAGCTTTCTTT. This translates into CASSSGLGGPTEAFF.

On this clone: Within the sample, other DNA sequences also encode this same CDR3. The genes are TRBV19 and TRBJ1-1; D is perhaps TRBD1 (5 bases). This CDR3 is 14 amino acids long. V gave up 5 bases and J gave up 5 bases, with 15 bases separating them. The germline V gene has CDR1 LNHDA and CDR2 SQIVND (reference sequence). Here the CDR3 reads CASSPRRGGTEAFF. The CDR3 DNA is TGTGCCAGTAGTCCGCGACGGGGGGGGACTGAAGCTTTCTTT.

The V and J genes are TRBV18 and TRBJ2-1, with 10 bases fitting TRBD1. The ends lost 0 bases at V and 8 bases at J; junction bases unmatched: 4. The CDR3 is 15 amino acids. The germline V gene encodes CDR1 KGHSH and CDR2 LQKENI. The CDR3 protein is CASSPPGQGLHEQFF. The CDR3 DNA reads TGTGCCAGCTCACCACCGGGACAGGGGTTACATGAGCAGTTCTTC.